This entry features one T cell receptor beta chain sequence. Its antigen is undetermined. Generated by immunoSEQ multiplex PCR, the TCRdb table keeps only in-frame clones and is missing some. Of 150,000 to 200,000 clones in the sample, around nine tenths were seen once. The source of the sample is a study of T cell responses to AZD1222 COVID-19 vaccine. Study-wide findings and caveats: At study baseline, merely five or six AZD1222 recipients were seropositive. Spike-specific TCR breadth rose after two AZD1222 doses, and depth rose as well.

The germline V gene encodes CDR1 SEHNR and CDR2 FQNEAQ (reference sequence). V lost 5 bases, J lost 10 bases, and 4 bases stayed unmatched. The CDR3 consists of 12 residues. The TCR comes from an adult who received the MenACWY meningococcal vaccine as a control. The sequences come from peripheral blood, collected 28 days after the second dose of the MenACWY control vaccine. This chain links TRBV7-9 with TRBJ1-5; TRBD1 agrees at 8 bases. The CDR3 bases are TGTGCCAGCAGCGTAGACAGGGGACCCCAGCATTTT. Protein: CASSVDRGPQHF.